What follows describes a single T cell receptor beta chain. J lost 0 bases, V lost 2 bases, and 6 bases had no gene match. The V gene's germline CDR1 is MNHEY and CDR2 SMNVEV (reference sequence). The CDR3 length is 16 residues. A multiplex PCR was run with 60 Vbeta primers and 13 Jbeta primers. The data were produced by immunoSEQ multiplex PCR, yet TCRdb's version contains in-frame clones alone and is incomplete. This table holds some 110,000 clones, 71% found once. This sample was taken from a study of cytomegalovirus exposure and HLA in healthy donors. The TCR sequence derives from a female donor in good health and CMV-seronegative. The V call is TRBV27, the J call TRBJ2-5, with TRBD1 identical over 7 bases. The sequenced sample was PBMCs. Here the CDR3 reads CASSLHGTAYQETQYF. DNA of the CDR3: TGTGCCAGCAGTTTACACGGGACAGCCTACCAAGAGACCCAGTACTTC.